The rows below give T cell receptor beta chains drawn from one sample of a study of response to subunit inactivated influenza vaccine. Via MiXCR, TCRdb re-called the RT-PCR reads, giving one row per CDR3 protein. This sample has about 520,000 distinct CDR3 sequences, with over 25% found just once. The input for sequencing was CD4+ T cells sorted from PBMCs, taken around 5 days after vaccination. The receptors here all came from a man aged 45-60 years who received an inactivated influenza vaccine. Each CDR3 is given with its conserved first and last residue. D genes are given only for firm matches. Only some rows state a clone size, as once, few, many or a class for expanded clones.

j_call: TRBJ2-7
clone_size: .
d_call: TRBD2
v_call: TRBV12-3/TRBV12-4
cdr3_aa: CASSLTSGNYEQYF
cdr3_nt: TGTGCCAGCAGTCTAACTAGCGGGAACTACGAGCAGTACTTC

j_call: TRBJ1-1
clone_size: .
d_call: .
v_call: TRBV20-1
cdr3_aa: CSASRAGKNTEAFF
cdr3_nt: TGCAGTGCTAGCCGGGCAGGGAAGAACACTGAAGCTTTCTTT

j_call: TRBJ2-7
clone_size: .
d_call: TRBD1
v_call: TRBV7-2
cdr3_aa: CASSQDRGPDHEQYF
cdr3_nt: TGTGCCAGCAGCCAAGACAGGGGCCCTGACCACGAGCAGTACTTC

j_call: TRBJ2-5
clone_size: few
d_call: .
v_call: TRBV7-9
cdr3_aa: CASSLDTEETQYF
cdr3_nt: TGTGCCAGCAGCTTAGATACAGAAGAGACCCAGTACTTC

j_call: TRBJ2-2
clone_size: .
d_call: TRBD1
v_call: TRBV9
cdr3_aa: CASSAGGRGTGELFF
cdr3_nt: TGTGCCAGCAGCGCAGGGGGCAGGGGCACCGGGGAGCTGTTTTTT

j_call: TRBJ1-1
clone_size: few
d_call: .
v_call: TRBV18
cdr3_aa: CASSPRRETAEAFF
cdr3_nt: TGTGCCAGCTCACCCCGGAGGGAGACGGCTGAAGCTTTCTTT

j_call: TRBJ1-4
clone_size: few
d_call: .
v_call: TRBV5-1
cdr3_aa: CASSLGRWDGVFSEKLFF
cdr3_nt: TGCGCCAGCAGCTTGGGGAGGTGGGACGGTGTTTTCAGTGAAAAACTGTTTTTT

j_call: TRBJ1-4
clone_size: .
d_call: .
v_call: TRBV4-2
cdr3_aa: CASSQEGPSTNEKLFF
cdr3_nt: TGTGCCAGCAGCCAAGAGGGCCCGTCGACTAATGAAAAACTGTTTTTT

j_call: TRBJ2-1
clone_size: .
d_call: .
v_call: TRBV7-2
cdr3_aa: CASSLFEGYEQFF
cdr3_nt: TGTGCCAGCAGCTTATTTGAGGGCTATGAGCAGTTCTTC

j_call: TRBJ2-2
clone_size: .
d_call: .
v_call: TRBV5-1
cdr3_aa: CASSPRGESTGELFF
cdr3_nt: TGCGCCAGCAGCCCTAGGGGAGAATCCACCGGGGAGCTGTTTTTT

j_call: TRBJ2-1
clone_size: .
d_call: TRBD2
v_call: TRBV28
cdr3_aa: CASSPPAGRPNEQFF
cdr3_nt: TGTGCCAGCAGTCCCCCAGCGGGAAGGCCCAATGAGCAGTTCTTC

j_call: TRBJ2-7
clone_size: .
d_call: .
v_call: TRBV10-1
cdr3_aa: CASRTDSPRGEQYF
cdr3_nt: TGCGCCAGCAGAACGGACAGTCCGCGCGGGGAGCAGTACTTC

j_call: TRBJ2-7
clone_size: .
d_call: TRBD2
v_call: TRBV28
cdr3_aa: CASSESPGLGAISYEQYF
cdr3_nt: TGTGCCAGCAGTGAGAGCCCGGGACTAGGCGCAATCTCCTACGAGCAGTACTTC

j_call: TRBJ2-2
clone_size: .
d_call: .
v_call: TRBV24-1
cdr3_aa: CATSDLDSTGELFF
cdr3_nt: TGTGCCACCAGTGACCTCGACAGCACCGGGGAGCTGTTTTTT

j_call: TRBJ1-5
clone_size: .
d_call: TRBD1
v_call: TRBV12-3/TRBV12-4
cdr3_aa: CASKRDRGNQPQHF
cdr3_nt: TGTGCCAGCAAGAGGGACAGGGGAAATCAGCCCCAGCATTTT

j_call: TRBJ2-7
clone_size: few
d_call: .
v_call: TRBV7-3
cdr3_aa: CASSPAAFSYEQYF
cdr3_nt: TGTGCCAGCAGCCCTGCCGCATTCTCCTACGAGCAGTACTTC

j_call: TRBJ2-3
clone_size: .
d_call: .
v_call: TRBV4-3
cdr3_aa: CASSQERRDTQYF
cdr3_nt: TGCGCCAGCAGCCAAGAACGGCGGGATACGCAGTATTTT

j_call: TRBJ1-6
clone_size: .
d_call: TRBD1
v_call: TRBV4-1
cdr3_aa: CASSQDRDRGSPLHF
cdr3_nt: TGCGCCAGCAGCCAAGATCGGGACAGGGGTTCACCCCTCCACTTT

j_call: TRBJ2-1
clone_size: .
d_call: TRBD2
v_call: TRBV24-1
cdr3_aa: CATSELAGTYNEQFF
cdr3_nt: TGTGCCACCAGTGAGTTAGCGGGGACCTACAATGAGCAGTTCTTC

j_call: TRBJ2-1
clone_size: few
d_call: TRBD2
v_call: TRBV7-2
cdr3_aa: CASSLGLAGAAGGEQFF
cdr3_nt: TGTGCCAGCAGCCTGGGACTAGCGGGAGCAGCTGGGGGCGAGCAGTTCTTC

j_call: TRBJ2-2
clone_size: .
d_call: .
v_call: TRBV5-5
cdr3_aa: CASRPTSPTGELFF
cdr3_nt: TGTGCCAGCAGACCTACTAGCCCCACCGGGGAGCTGTTTTTT

j_call: TRBJ2-6
clone_size: .
d_call: .
v_call: TRBV5-6
cdr3_aa: CASSSGIYSGANVLTF
cdr3_nt: TGTGCCAGCAGCTCAGGAATCTACTCTGGGGCCAACGTCCTGACTTTC

j_call: TRBJ2-1
clone_size: .
d_call: TRBD1
v_call: TRBV12-3/TRBV12-4
cdr3_aa: CASSHTGTAFNEQFF
cdr3_nt: TGTGCCAGCAGCCATACCGGGACAGCCTTTAATGAGCAGTTCTTC

j_call: TRBJ1-5
clone_size: few
d_call: TRBD1
v_call: TRBV2
cdr3_aa: CASSEGTGGSQPQHF
cdr3_nt: TGTGCCAGCAGTGAAGGGACAGGGGGAAGTCAGCCCCAGCATTTT

j_call: TRBJ2-4
clone_size: .
d_call: .
v_call: TRBV5-4
cdr3_aa: CASAYRGLSSKNIQYF
cdr3_nt: TGTGCCAGCGCCTACCGAGGTCTCAGCAGCAAAAACATTCAGTACTTC

j_call: TRBJ2-7
clone_size: few
d_call: .
v_call: TRBV28
cdr3_aa: CAIRRVYEQYF
cdr3_nt: TGTGCCATACGTAGGGTCTACGAGCAGTACTTC

j_call: TRBJ2-7
clone_size: many
d_call: .
v_call: TRBV3-1
cdr3_aa: CASSQGRTYEQYF
cdr3_nt: TGTGCCAGCAGCCAAGGGAGGACCTACGAGCAGTACTTC

j_call: TRBJ2-2
clone_size: .
d_call: TRBD2
v_call: TRBV4-3
cdr3_aa: CASSQDASGGAVTGELFF
cdr3_nt: TGCGCCAGCAGCCAAGATGCTAGCGGGGGGGCGGTCACCGGGGAGCTGTTTTTT

j_call: TRBJ2-3
clone_size: few
d_call: .
v_call: TRBV18
cdr3_aa: CASSPRGEWTDTQYF
cdr3_nt: TGTGCCAGCTCACCGAGGGGGGAGTGGACAGATACGCAGTATTTT

j_call: TRBJ1-2
clone_size: .
d_call: .
v_call: TRBV7-9
cdr3_aa: CASISTGALHGYTF
cdr3_nt: TGTGCCAGCATCTCCACCGGCGCGCTCCATGGCTACACCTTC

j_call: TRBJ2-5
clone_size: .
d_call: .
v_call: TRBV12-3/TRBV12-4
cdr3_aa: CASSSERTQYF
cdr3_nt: TGTGCCAGCAGCTCGGAGAGGACCCAGTACTTC

j_call: TRBJ2-1
clone_size: .
d_call: .
v_call: TRBV5-1
cdr3_aa: CASSPPRADNEQFF
cdr3_nt: TGCGCCAGCAGCCCGCCACGGGCCGACAATGAGCAGTTCTTC

j_call: TRBJ2-3
clone_size: .
d_call: TRBD1
v_call: TRBV7-6
cdr3_aa: CASSLGRGSGTDTQYF
cdr3_nt: TGTGCCAGCAGCTTAGGCAGGGGGTCAGGCACAGATACGCAGTATTTT

j_call: TRBJ1-1
clone_size: .
d_call: TRBD1
v_call: TRBV5-6
cdr3_aa: CASSYYRGRGTEAFF
cdr3_nt: TGTGCCAGCAGCTACTACAGGGGAAGAGGGACTGAAGCTTTCTTT

j_call: TRBJ2-7
clone_size: .
d_call: TRBD2
v_call: TRBV4-2
cdr3_aa: CASSASGRGIYEQYF
cdr3_nt: TGTGCCAGCAGCGCTAGCGGGAGGGGTATCTACGAGCAGTACTTC

j_call: TRBJ2-6
clone_size: .
d_call: .
v_call: TRBV12-3/TRBV12-4
cdr3_aa: CASSHYSGANVLTF
cdr3_nt: TGTGCCAGCAGCCATTACTCTGGGGCCAACGTCCTGACTTTC

j_call: TRBJ1-1
clone_size: .
d_call: .
v_call: TRBV20-1
cdr3_aa: CSARKQENTEAFF
cdr3_nt: TGCAGTGCTAGAAAACAGGAGAACACTGAAGCTTTCTTT

j_call: TRBJ1-6
clone_size: .
d_call: TRBD1
v_call: TRBV28
cdr3_aa: CATRQGTNNSPLHF
cdr3_nt: TGTGCCACTCGACAGGGGACGAACAATTCACCCCTCCACTTT

j_call: TRBJ2-3
clone_size: .
d_call: .
v_call: TRBV20-1
cdr3_aa: CSAQDHTNTQYF
cdr3_nt: TGCAGTGCCCAGGACCACACGAATACGCAGTATTTT

j_call: TRBJ2-7
clone_size: .
d_call: TRBD1
v_call: TRBV30
cdr3_aa: CAFTGTGPLEQYF
cdr3_nt: TGTGCCTTTACCGGGACAGGGCCCCTGGAGCAGTACTTC

j_call: TRBJ1-2
clone_size: few
d_call: .
v_call: TRBV29-1
cdr3_aa: CSAGDEGGLGYGYTF
cdr3_nt: TGCAGCGCCGGCGACGAAGGAGGGTTAGGCTATGGCTACACCTTC

j_call: TRBJ2-1
clone_size: many
d_call: TRBD2
v_call: TRBV11-2
cdr3_aa: CASSLGLADNEQFF
cdr3_nt: TGTGCCAGCAGCTTGGGGCTAGCGGACAATGAGCAGTTCTTC

j_call: TRBJ2-7
clone_size: .
d_call: TRBD1
v_call: TRBV11-1
cdr3_aa: CASSLFPQGQYEQYF
cdr3_nt: TGTGCCAGCAGCTTATTCCCCCAGGGACAGTACGAGCAGTACTTC

j_call: TRBJ2-7
clone_size: .
d_call: .
v_call: TRBV20-1
cdr3_aa: CSARDGRKGRYDEQYF
cdr3_nt: TGCAGTGCTAGAGATGGTCGAAAGGGCAGGTATGACGAGCAGTACTTC